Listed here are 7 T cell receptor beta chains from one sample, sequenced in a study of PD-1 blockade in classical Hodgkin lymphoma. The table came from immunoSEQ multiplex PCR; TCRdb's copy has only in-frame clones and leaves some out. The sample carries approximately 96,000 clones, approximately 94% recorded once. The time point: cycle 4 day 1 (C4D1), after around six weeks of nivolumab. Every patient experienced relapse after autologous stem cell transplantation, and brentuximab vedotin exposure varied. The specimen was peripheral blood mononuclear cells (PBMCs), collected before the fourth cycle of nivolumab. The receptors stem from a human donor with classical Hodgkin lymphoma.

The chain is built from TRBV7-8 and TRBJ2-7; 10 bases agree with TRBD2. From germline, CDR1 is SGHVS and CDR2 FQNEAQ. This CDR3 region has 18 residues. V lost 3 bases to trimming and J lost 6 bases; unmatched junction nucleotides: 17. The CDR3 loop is CASSLRTSGGPLALEQYF. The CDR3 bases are TGTGCCAGCAGCTTGCGGACTAGCGGAGGGCCCCTAGCTCTCGAGCAGTACTTC. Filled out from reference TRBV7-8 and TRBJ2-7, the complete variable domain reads GAGVSQSPRYKVAKRGQDVALRCDPISGHVSLFWYQQALGQGPEFLTYFQNEAQLDKSGLPSDRFFAERPEGSVSTLKIQRTQQEDSAVYLCASSLRTSGGPLALEQYFGPGTRLTVT.

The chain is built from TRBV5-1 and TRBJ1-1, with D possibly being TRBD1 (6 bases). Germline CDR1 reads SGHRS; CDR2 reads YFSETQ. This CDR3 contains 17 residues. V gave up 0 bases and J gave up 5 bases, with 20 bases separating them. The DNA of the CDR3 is TGCGCCAGCAGCTTGGAAGGGGGGTTTTCAACCGCGACTGAAGCTTTCTTT. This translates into CASSLEGGFSTATEAFF.

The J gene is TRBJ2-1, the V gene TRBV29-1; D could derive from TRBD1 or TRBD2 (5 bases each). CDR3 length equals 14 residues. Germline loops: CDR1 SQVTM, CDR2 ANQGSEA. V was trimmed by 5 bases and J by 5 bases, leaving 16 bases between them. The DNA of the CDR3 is TGCAGCGTTCCTCCGGGGCGGATAAACAATGAGCAGTTCTTC. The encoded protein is CSVPPGRINNEQFF.

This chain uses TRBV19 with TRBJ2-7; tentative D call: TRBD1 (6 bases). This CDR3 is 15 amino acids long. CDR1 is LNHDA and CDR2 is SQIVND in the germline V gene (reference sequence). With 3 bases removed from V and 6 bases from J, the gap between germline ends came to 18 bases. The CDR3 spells CASSISGAGVVEQYF. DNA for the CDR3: TGTGCCAGTAGTATTTCCGGGGCAGGGGTCGTCGAGCAGTACTTC. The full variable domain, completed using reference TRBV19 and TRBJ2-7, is DGGITQSPKYLFRKEGQNVTLSCEQNLNHDAMYWYRQDPGQGLRLIYYSQIVNDFQKGDIAEGYSVSREKKESFPLTVTSAQKNPTAFYLCASSISGAGVVEQYFGPGTRLTVT.

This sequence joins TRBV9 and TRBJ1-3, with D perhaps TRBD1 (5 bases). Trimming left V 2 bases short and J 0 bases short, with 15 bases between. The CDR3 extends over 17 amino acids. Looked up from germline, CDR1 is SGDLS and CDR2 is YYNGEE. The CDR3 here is CASSVTGSPLSGNTIYF. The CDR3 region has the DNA TGTGCCAGCAGCGTTACAGGTTCCCCACTCTCTGGAAACACCATATATTTT.

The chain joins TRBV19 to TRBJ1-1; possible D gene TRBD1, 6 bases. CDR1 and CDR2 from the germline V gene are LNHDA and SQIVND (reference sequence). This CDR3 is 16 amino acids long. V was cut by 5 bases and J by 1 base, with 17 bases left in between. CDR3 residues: CASSPWRGYRNTEAFF. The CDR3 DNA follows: TGTGCCAGTAGTCCTTGGAGGGGGTACAGGAACACTGAAGCTTTCTTT.

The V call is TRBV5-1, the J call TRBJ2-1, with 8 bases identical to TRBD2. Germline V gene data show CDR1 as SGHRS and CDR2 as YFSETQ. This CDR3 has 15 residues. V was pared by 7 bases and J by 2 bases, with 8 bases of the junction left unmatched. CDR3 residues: CASRPAGGAYNEQFF. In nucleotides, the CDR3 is TGCGCCAGCCGGCCGGCGGGGGGCGCCTACAATGAGCAGTTCTTC. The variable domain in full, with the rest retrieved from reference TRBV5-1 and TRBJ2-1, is KAGVTQTPRYLIKTRGQQVTLSCSPISGHRSVSWYQQTPGQGLQFLFEYFSETQRNKGNFPGRFSGRQFSNSRSEMNVSTLELGDSALYLCASRPAGGAYNEQFFGPGTRLTVL.